Below, 10 T cell receptor beta chains from the same sample are listed, as sequenced in a study of CD8 T cells in Susac syndrome. Reverse transcription of 0.5 to 1 ug RNA used random hexamers. One entry per CDR3 protein, called by TCRdb with MiXCR from the immunoSEQ multiplex PCR reads. Among about 130,000 distinct CDR3 sequences listed, roughly 80% were seen once. Specimen: CD8+ T cells from PBMCs. The receptor source for this set is a human donor with multiple sclerosis.

CDR3 residues: CASSLRDSQYF. CDR3 DNA sequence: TGTGCCAGCAGTCTCCGGGATTCTCAGTACTTC. V is TRBV6-5 and J is TRBJ2-4; tentative D call: TRBD2 (5 bases). The length of the CDR3 is 11 residues. CDR1 MNHEY and CDR2 SVGAGI come from the germline V gene. Trimming took 5 bases from V and 12 from J, leaving 11 bases between them.

The chain couples TRBV5-1 to TRBJ2-7; 7 bases align to TRBD1. Germline loops: CDR1 SGHRS, CDR2 YFSETQ. Trimming removed 3 bases from V and 3 bases from J; junction bases left unmatched: 6. This CDR3 region has 14 residues. CDR3 residues: CASSSSGQFYEQYF. CDR3 sequence (DNA): TGCGCCAGCAGCTCCTCGGGACAGTTCTACGAGCAGTACTTC. Full variable domain (remainder filled in from reference TRBV5-1 and TRBJ2-7): KAGVTQTPRYLIKTRGQQVTLSCSPISGHRSVSWYQQTPGQGLQFLFEYFSETQRNKGNFPGRFSGRQFSNSRSEMNVSTLELGDSALYLCASSSSGQFYEQYFGPGTRLTVT.

The chain links TRBV3-1 to TRBJ2-2; possible D gene TRBD2, 6 bases. The CDR3 consists of 17 residues. V was trimmed by 1 base and J by 5 bases, leaving 17 bases between them. In germline, CDR1 is LGHDT, CDR2 YNNKEL (reference sequence). Here the CDR3 DNA reads TGTGCCAGCAGCCAAGGGCTGCGGGGTATGGATACCGGGGAGCTGTTTTTT. Its translation: CASSQGLRGMDTGELFF.

This clonotype was detected once. The V call is TRBV7-9, the J call TRBJ2-3; the D gene is possibly TRBD1 (5 bases). The CDR3 consists of 14 residues. Between the trimmed V and J ends, which lost 6 bases and 6 bases, there was a span of 16 bases. CDR1 is SEHNR and CDR2 is FQNEAQ in the germline V gene (reference sequence). The CDR3 loop is CASRTPRDLDTQYF. DNA for the CDR3: TGTGCCAGCAGGACCCCCAGGGATCTTGATACGCAGTATTTT.

A note on this clonotype: The final CDR3 position lacks the conserved phenylalanine or tryptophan, pointing to a likely read error. The chain employs TRBV6-5 and TRBJ2-5; either TRBD1 or TRBD2 may fit D (6 bases each). V lost 5 bases, J lost 4 bases, and 14 bases lay in between. The V gene's germline CDR1 is MNHEY and CDR2 SVGAGI. This CDR3 region has 14 residues. The CDR3 protein is CASSTGWRGETQYL. The CDR3 region has the DNA TGTGCCAGCAGTACAGGGTGGAGGGGAGAGACCCAGTACTTG.

In this sample, this clonotype turned up once. The chain has TRBV12-3 or TRBV12-4 and TRBJ2-1; 9 nucleotides agree with TRBD2. This CDR3 has 16 amino acids. The J segment lost 5 bases and the V segment lost 3 bases, leaving 8 bases of the junction unmatched. The CDR3 spells CASSFRAGGPHNEQFF. Written as DNA, the CDR3 is TGTGCCAGCAGTTTTCGGGCGGGAGGGCCCCACAATGAGCAGTTCTTC.

The chain has TRBV6-1 and TRBJ2-2; the match to TRBD1 covers 8 bases. J was trimmed by 3 bases and V by 4 bases; bases with no gene match: 1. Germline values: CDR1 MNHNS, CDR2 SASEGT. The CDR3 runs 14 residues. CDR3 in amino acids: CASSGGQDTGELFF. CDR3 sequence (DNA): TGTGCCAGCAGTGGGGGACAGGACACCGGGGAGCTGTTTTTT.

The chain joins TRBV5-1 to TRBJ2-1; 7 bases map to TRBD1. The germline gives CDR1 SGHRS, CDR2 YFSETQ. V trimming: 6 bases; J trimming: 9 bases; junction bases outside the gene matches: 3. The CDR3 covers 11 residues. Here the CDR3 DNA reads TGCGCCAGCACAGGGGACAGTGAGCAGTTCTTC. It yields the protein CASTGDSEQFF. Together with reference TRBV5-1 and TRBJ2-1, the CDR3 gives the full variable domain: KAGVTQTPRYLIKTRGQQVTLSCSPISGHRSVSWYQQTPGQGLQFLFEYFSETQRNKGNFPGRFSGRQFSNSRSEMNVSTLELGDSALYLCASTGDSEQFFGPGTRLTVL.

Only one count was recorded for this clonotype. This rearrangement joins TRBV9 to TRBJ2-1; 14 bases align to TRBD2. Germline CDR1 reads SGDLS; CDR2 reads YYNGEE. This CDR3 is 20 amino acids long. The ends lost 4 bases at V and 2 bases at J; junction bases unmatched: 14. The CDR3, as DNA: TGTGCCAGCAGCACCCCCTCCGGGACTAGCGGGAGACAAACCTACAATGAGCAGTTCTTC. It yields the protein CASSTPSGTSGRQTYNEQFF.

Regarding this clonotype: The junction departs from germline at one end; a sequencing error may be responsible. The chain employs TRBV7-7 and TRBJ2-1; D is undetermined. This CDR3 has 15 amino acids. Per the germline V gene, CDR1 is SSHAT and CDR2 is FNYEAQ (reference sequence). The CDR3 here is CASSPSSLYGNEQFF. CDR3 in DNA: TGTGCTAGCAGCCCCTCGAGCTTATATGGCAATGAGCAGTTCTTC.